The rows below give T cell receptor beta chains drawn from one sample of a study of T-cell memory formation after mild COVID-19. MiXCR, run by TCRdb on the 5' RACE reads, gives a single entry per CDR3 protein. The sample has under 450,000 distinct CDR3 sequences; approximately 15% are singletons. Input material: PBMCs or a T cell subset sorted from them (not recorded which). These receptors came from a man aged 18 to 29 who had mild COVID-19 (a few samples of this study predate the infection). Cell type and time point are not known. The CDR3 runs from the conserved cysteine through the conserved F or W. D genes are given only for firm matches. Only part of the rows carry a size: once, few, many, or a class if the clone is expanded.

>.|14|TRBV7-2|TRBJ1-1|many
CASSLERGSTEAFF
TGTGCCAGCAGCTTAGAGAGGGGCTCCACTGAAGCTTTCTTT
>.|16|TRBV5-4|TRBJ2-5|few
CASSLGSYALQETQYF
TGTGCCAGCAGCTTGGGGTCCTATGCCCTTCAAGAGACCCAGTACTTC
>.|14|TRBV5-5|TRBJ2-5|many
CASSLAGRQETQYF
TGTGCCAGCAGTTTGGCTGGGCGTCAAGAGACCCAGTACTTC
>.|15|TRBV5-1|TRBJ2-1|.
CASELSPPGPNEQFF
TGCGCCAGCGAACTTAGCCCACCAGGGCCCAATGAGCAGTTCTTC
>.|12|TRBV6-2/TRBV6-3|TRBJ1-1|few
CASSLQGESAFF
TGTGCCAGCAGTTTGCAGGGCGAGTCAGCTTTCTTT
>.|13|TRBV5-1|TRBJ2-1|.
CASSSLGAGEQFF
TGCGCCAGCAGCTCACTTGGGGCGGGGGAGCAGTTCTTC
>.|14|TRBV28|TRBJ1-1|.
CASSLGGKGTEAFF
TGTGCCAGCAGTTTAGGGGGGAAGGGCACTGAAGCTTTCTTT
>.|15|TRBV4-3|TRBJ1-2|.
CASSQVSGGADGYTF
TGCGCCAGCAGCCAAGTGTCTGGGGGCGCCGATGGCTACACCTTC
>TRBD2|17|TRBV12-3/TRBV12-4|TRBJ2-4|many
CASSTLAGGLGKNIQYF
TGTGCCAGCAGTACGCTAGCGGGGGGGCTTGGCAAAAACATTCAGTACTTC
>.|12|TRBV20-1|TRBJ1-1|few
CSASWANTEAFF
TGCAGTGCTAGTTGGGCGAACACTGAAGCTTTCTTT
>.|13|TRBV6-2/TRBV6-3|TRBJ1-6|.
CASGSPYNSPLHF
TGTGCCAGCGGATCACCGTATAATTCACCCCTCCACTTT
>.|16|TRBV7-2|TRBJ2-3|.
CASSLIAIPSTDTQYF
TGTGCCAGCAGCCTAATAGCCATACCTAGCACAGATACGCAGTATTTT
>.|13|TRBV12-3/TRBV12-4|TRBJ2-7|.
CASSLALSYEQYF
TGTGCCAGCAGTTTGGCCCTTTCCTACGAGCAGTACTTC
>.|15|TRBV11-2|TRBJ1-4|few
CASSLTFSVDEKLFF
TGTGCCAGCAGCTTAACGTTTTCCGTGGATGAAAAACTGTTTTTT
>TRBD1|15|TRBV7-2|TRBJ2-5|many
CASSLAGTGEETQYF
TGCGCCAGCAGCTTGGCTGGGACAGGGGAAGAGACCCAGTACTTC
>.|11|TRBV29-1|TRBJ1-1|few
CSVERASGAFF
TGCAGCGTTGAAAGGGCATCTGGTGCTTTCTTT
>TRBD2|16|TRBV13|TRBJ2-7|.
CASSLAGGGLSYEQYF
TGTGCCAGCAGCTTAGCGGGGGGAGGCCTGTCCTACGAGCAGTACTTC
>TRBD2|20|TRBV7-2|TRBJ2-3|few
CASSLVPPARGGGAPDTQYF
TGTGCCAGCAGCTTAGTCCCACCAGCTCGGGGCGGGGGGGCCCCCGATACGCAGTATTTT
>.|14|TRBV7-9|TRBJ1-2|.
CASSPRAVGYGYTF
TGTGCCAGCAGCCCTCGCGCAGTGGGTTATGGCTACACCTTC
>TRBD2|14|TRBV7-2|TRBJ2-5|many
CASSLTGGAETQYF
TGTGCCAGCAGCTTAACGGGGGGGGCGGAGACCCAGTACTTC
>TRBD2|15|TRBV9|TRBJ2-3|.
CASSVDGGGVDTQYF
TGTGCCAGCAGCGTAGACGGCGGGGGGGTAGATACGCAGTATTTT
>.|14|TRBV12-5|TRBJ1-5|.
CASGSTGSRQPQHF
TGTGCTAGTGGTTCCACAGGTTCTCGCCAGCCCCAGCATTTT
>.|13|TRBV20-1|TRBJ1-5|.
CSAGSGGNQPQHF
TGCAGTGCTGGAAGTGGTGGGAATCAGCCCCAGCATTTT
>TRBD2|15|TRBV7-2|TRBJ2-5|few
CASSLVSGGRGTQYF
TGTGCCAGCAGCTTAGTGAGCGGGGGGAGGGGGACCCAGTACTTC
>.|13|TRBV20-1|TRBJ2-3|.
CSAVWGSTDTQYF
TGCAGTGCTGTCTGGGGGAGCACAGATACGCAGTATTTT
>TRBD2|16|TRBV20-1|TRBJ2-7|.
CSARTRLAESPYEQYF
TGCAGTGCTAGAACAAGACTAGCGGAGAGTCCCTACGAGCAGTACTTC
>TRBD2|14|TRBV7-6|TRBJ2-3|few
CASTRGGSTDTQYF
TGTGCCAGCACCCGGGGAGGGAGCACAGATACGCAGTATTTT
>.|13|TRBV24-1|TRBJ1-2|.
CATSDGGTWGYTF
TGTGCCACCAGTGACGGCGGAACCTGGGGCTACACCTTC
>.|16|TRBV20-1|TRBJ1-6|few
CSARDIRTGYNSPLHF
TGCAGTGCTAGAGATATCAGGACGGGCTATAATTCACCCCTCCACTTT
>.|17|TRBV5-1|TRBJ1-1|.
CASFGGGYSTPNTEAFF
TGCGCCAGCTTCGGGGGCGGATACTCTACCCCTAACACTGAAGCTTTCTTT
>.|14|TRBV20-1|TRBJ1-6|.
CSASTGFNETPLHF
TGCAGTGCTTCTACAGGGTTTAATGAGACACCCCTCCACTTT
>.|11|TRBV20-1|TRBJ2-5|few
CSASLAETQYF
TGCAGTGCGAGTCTGGCGGAGACCCAGTACTTC
>.|14|TRBV6-5|TRBJ1-4|.
CASSYSGVVEKLFF
TGTGCCAGCAGTTACTCGGGGGTGGTCGAAAAACTGTTTTTT
>.|16|TRBV7-8|TRBJ1-1|.
CASSLAGGLANTEAFF
TGTGCCAGCAGCTTAGCCGGGGGGTTAGCGAACACTGAAGCTTTCTTT